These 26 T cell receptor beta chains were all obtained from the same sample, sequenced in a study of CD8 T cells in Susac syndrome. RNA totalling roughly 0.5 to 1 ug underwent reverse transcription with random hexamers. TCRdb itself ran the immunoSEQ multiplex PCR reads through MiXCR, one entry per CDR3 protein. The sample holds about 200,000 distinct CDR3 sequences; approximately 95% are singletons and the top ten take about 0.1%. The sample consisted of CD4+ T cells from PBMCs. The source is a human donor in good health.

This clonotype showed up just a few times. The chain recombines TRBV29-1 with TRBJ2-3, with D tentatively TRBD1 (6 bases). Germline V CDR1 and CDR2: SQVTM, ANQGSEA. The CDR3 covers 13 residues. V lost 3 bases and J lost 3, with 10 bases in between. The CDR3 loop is CSVDGQGTDTQYF. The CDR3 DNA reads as TGCAGCGTTGATGGGCAGGGGACAGATACGCAGTATTTT.

The CDR3 sequence is CSAEESNYGYTF. The CDR3 bases are TGCAGTGCGGAAGAATCCAACTATGGCTACACCTTC. The chain joins TRBV20-1 to TRBJ1-2; D ambiguous. The CDR3 has 12 residues. Germline CDR1 reads DFQATT; CDR2 reads SNEGSKA (reference sequence). V lost 6 bases, J lost 2 bases, and 10 bases lay in between.

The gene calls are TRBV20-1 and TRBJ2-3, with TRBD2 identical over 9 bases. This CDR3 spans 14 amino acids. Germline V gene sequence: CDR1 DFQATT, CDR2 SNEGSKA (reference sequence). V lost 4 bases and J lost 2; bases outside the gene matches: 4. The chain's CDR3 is CSATTSGLTDTQYF. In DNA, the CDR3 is TGCAGTGCTACGACTAGCGGTCTCACAGATACGCAGTATTTT.

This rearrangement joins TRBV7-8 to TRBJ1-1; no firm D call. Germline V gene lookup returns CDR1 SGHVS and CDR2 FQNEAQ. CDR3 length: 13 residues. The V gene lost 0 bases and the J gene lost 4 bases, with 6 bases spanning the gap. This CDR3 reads CASSLAEGTEAFF. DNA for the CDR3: TGTGCCAGCAGCTTAGCAGAGGGCACTGAAGCTTTCTTT.

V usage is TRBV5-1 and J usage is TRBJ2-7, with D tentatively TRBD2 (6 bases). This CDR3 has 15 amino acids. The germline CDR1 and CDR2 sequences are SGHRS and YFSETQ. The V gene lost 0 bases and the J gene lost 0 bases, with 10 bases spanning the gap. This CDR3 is CASSLAPGSSYEQYF. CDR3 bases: TGCGCCAGCAGCTTGGCGCCCGGGAGCTCCTACGAGCAGTACTTC.

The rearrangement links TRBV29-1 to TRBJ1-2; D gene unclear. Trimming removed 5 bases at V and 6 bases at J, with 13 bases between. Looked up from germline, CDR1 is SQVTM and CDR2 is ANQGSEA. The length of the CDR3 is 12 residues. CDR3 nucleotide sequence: TGCAGCGTTTCACCGACGGTGGATGGCTACACCTTC. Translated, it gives CSVSPTVDGYTF.

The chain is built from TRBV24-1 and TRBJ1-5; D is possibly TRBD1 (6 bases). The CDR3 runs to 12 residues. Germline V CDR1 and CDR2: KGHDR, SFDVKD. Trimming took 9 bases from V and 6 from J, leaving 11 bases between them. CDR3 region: CATSGTTQPQHF. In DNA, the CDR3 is TGTGCCACCTCAGGGACAACTCAGCCCCAGCATTTT.

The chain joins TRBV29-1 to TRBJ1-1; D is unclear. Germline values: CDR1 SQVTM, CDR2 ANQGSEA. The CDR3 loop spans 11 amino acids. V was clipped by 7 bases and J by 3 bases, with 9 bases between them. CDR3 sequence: CSGSRDTEAFF. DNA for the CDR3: TGCAGCGGGTCCCGGGACACTGAAGCTTTCTTT. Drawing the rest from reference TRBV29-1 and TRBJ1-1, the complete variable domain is SAVISQKPSRDICQRGTSLTIQCQVDSQVTMMFWYRQQPGQSLTLIATANQGSEATYESGFVIDKFPISRPNLTFSTLTVSNMSPEDSSIYLCSGSRDTEAFFGQGTRLTVV.

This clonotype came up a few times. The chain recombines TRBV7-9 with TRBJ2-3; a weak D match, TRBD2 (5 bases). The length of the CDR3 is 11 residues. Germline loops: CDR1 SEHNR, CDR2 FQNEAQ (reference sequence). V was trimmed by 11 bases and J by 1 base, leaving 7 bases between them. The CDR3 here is CASEGTDTQYF. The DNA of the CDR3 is TGTGCCTCGGAGGGCACAGATACGCAGTATTTT.

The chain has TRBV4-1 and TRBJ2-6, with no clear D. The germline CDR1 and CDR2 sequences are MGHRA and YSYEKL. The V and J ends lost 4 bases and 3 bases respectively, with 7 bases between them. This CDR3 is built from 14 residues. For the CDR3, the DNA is TGCGCCAGCAGCCCCCCTTTTGGGGCCAACGTCCTGACTTTC. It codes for CASSPPFGANVLTF.

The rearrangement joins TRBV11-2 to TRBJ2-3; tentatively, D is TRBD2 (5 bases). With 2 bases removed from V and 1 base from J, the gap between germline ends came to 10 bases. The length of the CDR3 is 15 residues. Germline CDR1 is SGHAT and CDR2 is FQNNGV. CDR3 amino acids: CASSLRRRGTDTQYF. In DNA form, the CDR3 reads TGTGCCAGCAGCTTACGGCGGCGGGGCACAGATACGCAGTATTTT.

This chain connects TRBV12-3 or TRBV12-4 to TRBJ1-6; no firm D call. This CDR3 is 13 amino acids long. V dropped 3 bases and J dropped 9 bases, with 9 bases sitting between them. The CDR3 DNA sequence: TGTGCCAGCAGTTTCGGGAGCGGTTCACCCCTCCACTTT. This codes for CASSFGSGSPLHF.

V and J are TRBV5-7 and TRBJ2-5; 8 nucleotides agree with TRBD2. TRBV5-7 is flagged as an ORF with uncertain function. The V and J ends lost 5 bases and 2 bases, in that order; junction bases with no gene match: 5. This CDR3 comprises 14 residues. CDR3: CASRREAIQETQYF. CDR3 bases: TGTGCCAGCAGGCGGGAGGCAATACAAGAGACCCAGTACTTC.

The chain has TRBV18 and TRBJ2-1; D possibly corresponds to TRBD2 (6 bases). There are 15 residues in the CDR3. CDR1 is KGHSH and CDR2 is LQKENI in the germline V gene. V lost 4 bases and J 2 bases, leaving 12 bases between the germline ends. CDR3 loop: CASSLLREAYNEQFF. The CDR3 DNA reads TGTGCCAGCTCACTTTTGCGGGAAGCCTACAATGAGCAGTTCTTC.

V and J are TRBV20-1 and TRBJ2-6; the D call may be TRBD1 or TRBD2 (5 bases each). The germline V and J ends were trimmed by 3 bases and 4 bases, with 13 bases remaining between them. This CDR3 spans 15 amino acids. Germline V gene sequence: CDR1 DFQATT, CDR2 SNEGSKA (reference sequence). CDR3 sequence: CSASNAGSGANVLTF. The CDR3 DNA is TGCAGTGCTAGTAACGCAGGGAGCGGGGCCAACGTCCTGACTTTC.

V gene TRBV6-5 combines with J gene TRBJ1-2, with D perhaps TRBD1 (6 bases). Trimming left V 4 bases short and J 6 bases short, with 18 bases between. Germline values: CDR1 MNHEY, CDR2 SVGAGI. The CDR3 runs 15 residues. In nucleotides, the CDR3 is TGTGCCAGCAGTTGGCGGGGAGGGGGGACGGATGGCTACACCTTC. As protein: CASSWRGGGTDGYTF.

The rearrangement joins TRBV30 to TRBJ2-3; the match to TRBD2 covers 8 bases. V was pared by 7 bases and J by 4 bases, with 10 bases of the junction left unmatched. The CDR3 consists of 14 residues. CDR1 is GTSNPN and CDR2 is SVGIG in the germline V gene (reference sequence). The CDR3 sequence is CASRGGLGPDTQYF. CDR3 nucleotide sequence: TGTGCCTCCCGAGGGGGACTAGGTCCAGATACGCAGTATTTT.

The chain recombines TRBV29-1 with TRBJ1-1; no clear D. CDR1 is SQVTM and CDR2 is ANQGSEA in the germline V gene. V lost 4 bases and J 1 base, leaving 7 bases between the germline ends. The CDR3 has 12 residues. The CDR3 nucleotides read TGCAGCGTTGCTCGGGGGAACACTGAAGCTTTCTTT. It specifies CSVARGNTEAFF.

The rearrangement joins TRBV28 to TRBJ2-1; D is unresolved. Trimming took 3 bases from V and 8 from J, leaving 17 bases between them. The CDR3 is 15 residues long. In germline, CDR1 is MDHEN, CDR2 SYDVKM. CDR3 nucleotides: TGTGCCAGCAGTTTCTCCAGGTCGGAAGGAGATGAGCAGTTCTTC. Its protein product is CASSFSRSEGDEQFF.

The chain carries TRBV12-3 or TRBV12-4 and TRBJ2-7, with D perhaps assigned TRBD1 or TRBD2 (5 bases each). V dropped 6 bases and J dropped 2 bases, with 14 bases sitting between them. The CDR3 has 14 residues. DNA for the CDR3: TGTGCCAGCAGGGATGGGGGTTTCACCTACGAGCAGTACTTC. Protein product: CASRDGGFTYEQYF.

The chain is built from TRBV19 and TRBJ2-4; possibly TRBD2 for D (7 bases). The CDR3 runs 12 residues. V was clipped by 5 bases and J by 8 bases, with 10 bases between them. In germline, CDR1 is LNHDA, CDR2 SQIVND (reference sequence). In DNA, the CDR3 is TGTGCCAGTAGTCGAGGGGGGGACATTCAGTACTTC. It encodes CASSRGGDIQYF.

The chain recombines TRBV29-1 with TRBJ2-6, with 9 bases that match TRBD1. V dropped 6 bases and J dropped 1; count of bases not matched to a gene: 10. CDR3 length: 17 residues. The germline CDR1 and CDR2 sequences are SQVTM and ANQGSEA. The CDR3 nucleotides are TGCAGCGTAGCTGGGACAGGGAAGGTGTCTGGGGCCAACGTCCTGACTTTC. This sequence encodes CSVAGTGKVSGANVLTF.

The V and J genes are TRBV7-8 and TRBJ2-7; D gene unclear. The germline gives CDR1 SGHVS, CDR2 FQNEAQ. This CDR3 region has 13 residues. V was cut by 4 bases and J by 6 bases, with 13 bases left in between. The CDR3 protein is CASSSPTPGEQYV. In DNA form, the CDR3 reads TGTGCCAGCAGCTCCCCGACACCAGGCGAGCAGTACGTC.

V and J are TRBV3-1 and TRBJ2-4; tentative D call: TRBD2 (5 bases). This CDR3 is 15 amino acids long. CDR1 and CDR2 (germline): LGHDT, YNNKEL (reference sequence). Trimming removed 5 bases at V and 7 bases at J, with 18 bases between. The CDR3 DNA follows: TGTGCCAGCAGCTTGGTTAGCTCGGGATCGAACATTCAGTACTTC. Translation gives CASSLVSSGSNIQYF.

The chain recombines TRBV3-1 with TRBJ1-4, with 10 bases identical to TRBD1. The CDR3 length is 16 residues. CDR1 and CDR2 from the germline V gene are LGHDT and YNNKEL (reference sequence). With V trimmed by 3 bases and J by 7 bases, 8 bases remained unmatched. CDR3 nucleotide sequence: TGTGCCAGCAGCCATCAACCGGGACAGGGGACTGAAAAACTGTTTTTT. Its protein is CASSHQPGQGTEKLFF.

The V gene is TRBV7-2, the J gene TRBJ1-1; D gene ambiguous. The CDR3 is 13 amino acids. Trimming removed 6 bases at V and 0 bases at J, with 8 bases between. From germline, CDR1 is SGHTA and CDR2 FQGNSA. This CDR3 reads CASRSTVNTEAFF. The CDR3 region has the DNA TGTGCCAGCAGATCGACGGTGAACACTGAAGCTTTCTTT.